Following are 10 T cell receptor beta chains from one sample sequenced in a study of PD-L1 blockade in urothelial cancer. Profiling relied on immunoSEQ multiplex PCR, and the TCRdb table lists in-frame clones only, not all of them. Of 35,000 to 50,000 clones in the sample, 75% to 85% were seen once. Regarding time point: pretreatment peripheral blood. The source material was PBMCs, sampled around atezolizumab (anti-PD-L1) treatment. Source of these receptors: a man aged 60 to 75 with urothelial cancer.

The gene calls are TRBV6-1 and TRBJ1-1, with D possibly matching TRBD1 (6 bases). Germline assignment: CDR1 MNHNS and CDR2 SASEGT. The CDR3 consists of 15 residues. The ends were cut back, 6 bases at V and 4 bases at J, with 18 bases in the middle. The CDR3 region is CASSGSRGGGTEAFF. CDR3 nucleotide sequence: TGTGCCAGCAGCGGGAGCAGGGGCGGGGGCACTGAAGCTTTCTTT.

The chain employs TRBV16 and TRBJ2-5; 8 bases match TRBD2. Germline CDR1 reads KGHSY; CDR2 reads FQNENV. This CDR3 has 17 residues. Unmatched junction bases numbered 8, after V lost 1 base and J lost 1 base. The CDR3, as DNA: TGTGCCAGCAGCCAATTGATTAGCGGGACGGGCCAAGAGACCCAGTACTTC. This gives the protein CASSQLISGTGQETQYF.

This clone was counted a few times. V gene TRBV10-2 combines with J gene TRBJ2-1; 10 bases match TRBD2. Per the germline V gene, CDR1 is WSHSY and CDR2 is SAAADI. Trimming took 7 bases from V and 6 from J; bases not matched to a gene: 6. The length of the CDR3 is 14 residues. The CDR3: CASMVAGGINEQFF. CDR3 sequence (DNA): TGCGCCAGCATGGTAGCGGGAGGTATCAATGAGCAGTTCTTC.

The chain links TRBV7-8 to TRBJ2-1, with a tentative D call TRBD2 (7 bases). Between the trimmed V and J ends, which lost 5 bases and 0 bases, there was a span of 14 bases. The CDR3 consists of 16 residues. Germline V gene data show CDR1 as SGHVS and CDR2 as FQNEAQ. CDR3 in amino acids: CASSGEGGTSYNEQFF. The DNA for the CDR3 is TGTGCCAGCAGCGGGGAGGGGGGTACCTCCTACAATGAGCAGTTCTTC.

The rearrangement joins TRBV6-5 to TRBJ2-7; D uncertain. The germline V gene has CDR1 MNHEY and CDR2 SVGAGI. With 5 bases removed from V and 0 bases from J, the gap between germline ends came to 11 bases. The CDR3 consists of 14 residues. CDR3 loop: CASSINVFSYEQYF. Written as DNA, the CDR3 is TGTGCCAGCAGTATTAATGTCTTCTCCTACGAGCAGTACTTC.

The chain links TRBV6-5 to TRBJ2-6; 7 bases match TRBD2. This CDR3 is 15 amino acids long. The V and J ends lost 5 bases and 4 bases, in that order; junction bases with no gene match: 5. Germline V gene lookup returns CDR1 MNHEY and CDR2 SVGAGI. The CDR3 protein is CASSRGEAGANVLTF. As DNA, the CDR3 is TGTGCCAGCAGTCGGGGGGAGGCGGGGGCCAACGTCCTGACTTTC.

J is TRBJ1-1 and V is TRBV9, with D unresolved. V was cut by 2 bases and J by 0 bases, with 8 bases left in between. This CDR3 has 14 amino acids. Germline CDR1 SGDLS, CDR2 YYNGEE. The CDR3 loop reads CASSVTVMNTEAFF. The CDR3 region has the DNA TGTGCCAGCAGCGTTACAGTAATGAACACTGAAGCTTTCTTT.

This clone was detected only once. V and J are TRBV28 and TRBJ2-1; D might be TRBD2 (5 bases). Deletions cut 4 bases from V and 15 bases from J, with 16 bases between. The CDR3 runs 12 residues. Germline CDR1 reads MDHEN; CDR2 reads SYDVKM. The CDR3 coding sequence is TGTGCCAGCAGTTATGGGGTCCGGGATCCGTTCTTC. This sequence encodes CASSYGVRDPFF.

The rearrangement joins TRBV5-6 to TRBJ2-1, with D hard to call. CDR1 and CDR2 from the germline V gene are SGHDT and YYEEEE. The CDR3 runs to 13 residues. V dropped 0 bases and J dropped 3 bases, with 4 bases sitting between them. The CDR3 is CASSLVRYNEQFF. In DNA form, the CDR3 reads TGTGCCAGCAGCTTGGTTCGCTACAATGAGCAGTTCTTC.

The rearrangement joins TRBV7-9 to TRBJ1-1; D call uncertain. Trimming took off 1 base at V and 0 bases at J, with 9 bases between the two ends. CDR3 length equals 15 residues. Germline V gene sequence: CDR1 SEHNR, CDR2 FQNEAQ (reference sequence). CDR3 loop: CASSLGRFVNTEAFF. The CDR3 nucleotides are TGTGCCAGCAGCTTAGGTCGGTTTGTGAACACTGAAGCTTTCTTT.